A selection of T cell receptor beta chains follows, all from one sample in a study of T cell changes during pregnancy in multiple sclerosis. Libraries were prepared by immunoSEQ multiplex PCR; TCRdb keeps only in-frame clonotypes and omits some of them. The data contain around 53,000 clones, around nine tenths of them seen just once; the ten biggest clones take up 3% to 3.5%. The material was CD8+ T cells from peripheral blood mononuclear cells, obtained before pregnancy. The receptors derive from a female donor with multiple sclerosis, enrolled in a pregnancy study. Both conserved end residues are part of each CDR3. Each record gives: V gene, clone size, J gene, D gene, CDR3 DNA, CDR3 protein. A D gene is named only where the DNA matches it firmly. Expanded clones get a size class; other rows say once, few or many, or leave the size out.

v_call: TRBV9; clone_size: NA; j_call: TRBJ2-1; d_call: TRBD2; cdr3_nt: TGTGCCAGCAGCGGCTCGGGAGGGAGCGTGCACAATGAGCAGTTCTTC; cdr3_aa: CASSGSGGSVHNEQFF
v_call: TRBV11-2; clone_size: NA; j_call: TRBJ2-2; d_call: NA; cdr3_nt: TGTGCCAGCAGCTTAGATCCTACCTTATCAAACACCGGGGAGCTGTTTTTT; cdr3_aa: CASSLDPTLSNTGELFF
v_call: TRBV6-5; clone_size: NA; j_call: TRBJ1-1; d_call: TRBD1; cdr3_nt: TGTGCCAGCAGTGAGGCGACAGGGGGTACTGAAGCTTTCTTT; cdr3_aa: CASSEATGGTEAFF
v_call: TRBV27; clone_size: NA; j_call: TRBJ1-5; d_call: NA; cdr3_nt: TGTGCCAGCAGTTGGGGGGGAAATCAGCCCCAGCATTTT; cdr3_aa: CASSWGGNQPQHF
v_call: TRBV7-6; clone_size: NA; j_call: TRBJ1-2; d_call: NA; cdr3_nt: TGTGCCAGCAGCCCCGGAGGGAGTTATGGCTACACCTTC; cdr3_aa: CASSPGGSYGYTF
v_call: TRBV2; clone_size: NA; j_call: TRBJ2-3; d_call: NA; cdr3_nt: TGTGCCAAGGACAGTCATTCTTCAGATACGCAGTATTTT; cdr3_aa: CAKDSHSSDTQYF
v_call: TRBV7-9; clone_size: NA; j_call: TRBJ2-7; d_call: NA; cdr3_nt: TGTGCCAGCAGTTCTACGTCCTACGAGCAGTACTTC; cdr3_aa: CASSSTSYEQYF
v_call: TRBV7-8; clone_size: few; j_call: TRBJ1-5; d_call: TRBD1; cdr3_nt: TGTGCCAGCAGTTCGGCTCTAGACAGGGAGTCTCAGCCCCAGCATTTT; cdr3_aa: CASSSALDRESQPQHF
v_call: TRBV15; clone_size: NA; j_call: TRBJ2-7; d_call: NA; cdr3_nt: TGTGCCACCAGCGGAAAGATTGACAGCTACGAGCAGTACTTC; cdr3_aa: CATSGKIDSYEQYF
v_call: TRBV6-6; clone_size: NA; j_call: TRBJ1-1; d_call: NA; cdr3_nt: TGTGCCAGCAGTTTCTCGGGCCCTGAAGCTTTCTTT; cdr3_aa: CASSFSGPEAFF
v_call: TRBV2; clone_size: NA; j_call: TRBJ1-6; d_call: TRBD1; cdr3_nt: TGTGCCAGCAGTGAAGCTAGCGTTTGGGGGACAGGGTTATCGCCCCTCCACTTT; cdr3_aa: CASSEASVWGTGLSPLHF
v_call: TRBV7-9; clone_size: NA; j_call: TRBJ2-1; d_call: NA; cdr3_nt: TGTGCCAGCAGCCCCCGACAGGAGAGCTCCTACAATGAGCAGTTCTTC; cdr3_aa: CASSPRQESSYNEQFF
v_call: TRBV4-1; clone_size: NA; j_call: TRBJ2-3; d_call: NA; cdr3_nt: TGCGCCAGCAGCCAAGGACAGCCGAATACGCAGTATTTT; cdr3_aa: CASSQGQPNTQYF
v_call: TRBV30; clone_size: NA; j_call: TRBJ1-1; d_call: NA; cdr3_nt: TGTGCCTGGAGTATTACAGAAAACACTGAAGCTTTCTTT; cdr3_aa: CAWSITENTEAFF
v_call: TRBV27; clone_size: NA; j_call: TRBJ2-1; d_call: NA; cdr3_nt: TGTGCCAGCAGTTCAGGGCCTTACAATGAGCAGTTCTTC; cdr3_aa: CASSSGPYNEQFF
v_call: TRBV18; clone_size: NA; j_call: TRBJ1-5; d_call: NA; cdr3_nt: TGTGCCAGCTCACCAGGGGCGGCGCCAGTGGGTCAGCCCCAGCATTTT; cdr3_aa: CASSPGAAPVGQPQHF
v_call: TRBV7-9; clone_size: NA; j_call: TRBJ2-2; d_call: NA; cdr3_nt: TGTGCCAACCTGCGCCACACCGGGGAGCTGTTTTTT; cdr3_aa: CANLRHTGELFF
v_call: TRBV7-6; clone_size: once; j_call: TRBJ2-5; d_call: TRBD1; cdr3_nt: TGTGCCAGCAGCCAAGGGGGCCCGCCCCAGTACTTC; cdr3_aa: CASSQGGPPQYF
v_call: TRBV5-5; clone_size: NA; j_call: TRBJ1-2; d_call: TRBD1; cdr3_nt: TGTGCCAGCAGCTTGAGGACAGGGGAGGACTATGGCTACACCTTC; cdr3_aa: CASSLRTGEDYGYTF
v_call: TRBV9; clone_size: NA; j_call: TRBJ1-1; d_call: NA; cdr3_nt: TGTGCCAGCAGCCCACCGATAGAGGTTGAAGCTTTCTTT; cdr3_aa: CASSPPIEVEAFF
v_call: TRBV19; clone_size: NA; j_call: TRBJ2-1; d_call: TRBD1; cdr3_nt: TGTGCCAGTAGTATGGGACAGTTAAACAATGAGCAGTTCTTC; cdr3_aa: CASSMGQLNNEQFF
v_call: TRBV9; clone_size: NA; j_call: TRBJ2-6; d_call: NA; cdr3_nt: TGTGCCAGCAGCCACACTAGCTCTGGGGCCAACGTCCTGACTTTC; cdr3_aa: CASSHTSSGANVLTF
v_call: TRBV19; clone_size: NA; j_call: TRBJ2-5; d_call: NA; cdr3_nt: TGTGCCAGTAGTATTCCGGACGCGGGGAGGGAGACCCAGTACTTC; cdr3_aa: CASSIPDAGRETQYF
v_call: TRBV15; clone_size: NA; j_call: TRBJ1-1; d_call: NA; cdr3_nt: TGTGCCACCAGTAGCCACACTGAAGCTTTCTTT; cdr3_aa: CATSSHTEAFF
v_call: TRBV4-3; clone_size: NA; j_call: TRBJ2-1; d_call: TRBD2; cdr3_nt: TGCGCCAGCAGCCAAGACCCCCAAGCGGGGGTATACAATGAGCAGTTCTTC; cdr3_aa: CASSQDPQAGVYNEQFF
v_call: TRBV27; clone_size: NA; j_call: TRBJ2-7; d_call: NA; cdr3_nt: TGTGCCAGCAGCTCGTACGGAGGACAGTCCTTCTACGAGCAGTACTTC; cdr3_aa: CASSSYGGQSFYEQYF
v_call: TRBV13; clone_size: NA; j_call: TRBJ2-1; d_call: TRBD2; cdr3_nt: TGTGCCAGCAGCTTACACGGGGGGTCCTACAATGAGCAGTTCTTC; cdr3_aa: CASSLHGGSYNEQFF
v_call: TRBV7-9; clone_size: NA; j_call: TRBJ2-1; d_call: TRBD2; cdr3_nt: TGTGCCAGCAGCTCTGTAGCGGGGGGTTACAATGAGCAGTTCTTC; cdr3_aa: CASSSVAGGYNEQFF
v_call: TRBV13; clone_size: NA; j_call: TRBJ1-1; d_call: NA; cdr3_nt: TGTGCCAGCAGCTTAGCAGGCGGGGGAAACACTGAAGCTTTCTTT; cdr3_aa: CASSLAGGGNTEAFF
v_call: TRBV7-9; clone_size: once; j_call: TRBJ1-1; d_call: TRBD1; cdr3_nt: TGTGCCAGCAGCTTAGGAGATAAAGGGACAGGGGACACTGAAGCTTTCTTT; cdr3_aa: CASSLGDKGTGDTEAFF
v_call: TRBV4-1; clone_size: NA; j_call: TRBJ1-2; d_call: TRBD1; cdr3_nt: TGCGCCAGCAGCCAAATAGGGACAGACGATAGTGGCTACACCTTC; cdr3_aa: CASSQIGTDDSGYTF
v_call: TRBV7-9; clone_size: NA; j_call: TRBJ1-1; d_call: NA; cdr3_nt: TGTGCCAGCAGCCCACCCAATGACAGGTTAGCTTTCTTT; cdr3_aa: CASSPPNDRLAFF
v_call: TRBV27; clone_size: NA; j_call: TRBJ2-1; d_call: TRBD2; cdr3_nt: TGTGCCAGCAGTTCTAGCGGGGGGACTATATACAATGAGCAGTTCTTC; cdr3_aa: CASSSSGGTIYNEQFF
v_call: TRBV16; clone_size: NA; j_call: TRBJ1-2; d_call: NA; cdr3_nt: TGTGCCAGCAGCCAGCCCCCTATCACTTCGGGCTACACCTTC; cdr3_aa: CASSQPPITSGYTF
v_call: TRBV4-3; clone_size: NA; j_call: TRBJ2-1; d_call: TRBD2; cdr3_nt: TGCGCCAGCAGCCAATCTAGCGGGGGAAACAATGAGCAGTTCTTC; cdr3_aa: CASSQSSGGNNEQFF
v_call: TRBV6-4; clone_size: NA; j_call: TRBJ2-3; d_call: TRBD1; cdr3_nt: TGTGCCAGCAGGGACAGGGGGCAAGATACGCAGTATTTT; cdr3_aa: CASRDRGQDTQYF
v_call: TRBV4-3; clone_size: NA; j_call: TRBJ1-2; d_call: NA; cdr3_nt: TGCGCCAGCAGCCCCCGGTTTGTGGGTAGAGCGGAGATCTATGGCTACACCTTC; cdr3_aa: CASSPRFVGRAEIYGYTF
v_call: TRBV7-2; clone_size: NA; j_call: TRBJ2-4; d_call: TRBD2; cdr3_nt: TGTGCCAGCAGCTTGGCGGGGGGGGGAAACATTCAGTACTTC; cdr3_aa: CASSLAGGGNIQYF
v_call: TRBV9; clone_size: NA; j_call: TRBJ1-2; d_call: TRBD1; cdr3_nt: TGTGCCAGCAGCGCTTGGACAGGGGGGGTTGGCTACACCTTC; cdr3_aa: CASSAWTGGVGYTF
v_call: TRBV9; clone_size: NA; j_call: TRBJ2-1; d_call: NA; cdr3_nt: TGTGCCAGCAGCGTAGGTAGGGGCTCCTACAATGAGCAGTTCTTC; cdr3_aa: CASSVGRGSYNEQFF
v_call: TRBV9; clone_size: NA; j_call: TRBJ2-2; d_call: NA; cdr3_nt: TGTGCCAGCAGCGTAGCGCGGGGTGGGTCCGGGGAGCTGTTTTTT; cdr3_aa: CASSVARGGSGELFF
v_call: TRBV4-1; clone_size: NA; j_call: TRBJ1-2; d_call: NA; cdr3_nt: TGCGCCAGCAGCCCAGGGGCTGGCTACACCTTC; cdr3_aa: CASSPGAGYTF
v_call: TRBV4-3; clone_size: NA; j_call: TRBJ1-2; d_call: TRBD1; cdr3_nt: TGCGCCAGCAGCCGAAAAGGACAGGGGGCTTCTGGCTACACCTTC; cdr3_aa: CASSRKGQGASGYTF
v_call: TRBV5-6; clone_size: NA; j_call: TRBJ1-1; d_call: NA; cdr3_nt: TGTGCCAGCAGCTCCTACAGCACTGAAGCTTTCTTT; cdr3_aa: CASSSYSTEAFF
v_call: TRBV15; clone_size: NA; j_call: TRBJ1-1; d_call: TRBD1; cdr3_nt: TGTGCCACCCTAGACAGGGCTAACACTGAAGCTTTCTTT; cdr3_aa: CATLDRANTEAFF
v_call: TRBV4-1; clone_size: NA; j_call: TRBJ1-2; d_call: NA; cdr3_nt: TGCGCCAGCAGCCCAACCGGGAGCGAGGGCTACACCTTC; cdr3_aa: CASSPTGSEGYTF
v_call: TRBV4-3; clone_size: NA; j_call: TRBJ1-1; d_call: NA; cdr3_nt: TGCGCCAGCAGCCAATTGCAGGGGATGAACACTGAAGCTTTCTTT; cdr3_aa: CASSQLQGMNTEAFF
v_call: TRBV6-4; clone_size: NA; j_call: TRBJ2-3; d_call: TRBD2; cdr3_nt: TGTGCCAGCAGTGTCCAAGCGGGGGGGCCCCCAGATACGCAGTATTTT; cdr3_aa: CASSVQAGGPPDTQYF
v_call: TRBV7-8; clone_size: once; j_call: TRBJ2-1; d_call: TRBD1; cdr3_nt: TGTGCCAGCACCCAGGGGATTCCCGGGGACAGGGTGCTTAATGAGCAGTTCTTC; cdr3_aa: CASTQGIPGDRVLNEQFF
v_call: TRBV5-6; clone_size: NA; j_call: TRBJ2-7; d_call: TRBD1; cdr3_nt: TGTGCCAGCAGCTTGGAGGGGGCTCGATACTACGAGCAGTACTTC; cdr3_aa: CASSLEGARYYEQYF
v_call: TRBV9; clone_size: NA; j_call: TRBJ2-3; d_call: NA; cdr3_nt: TGTGCCAGCAGCGGGGGGGATTCAGATACGCAGTATTTT; cdr3_aa: CASSGGDSDTQYF
v_call: TRBV7-9; clone_size: NA; j_call: TRBJ2-7; d_call: NA; cdr3_nt: TGTGCCAGCAGCTCGGACAGCTCCTACGAGCAGTACTTC; cdr3_aa: CASSSDSSYEQYF
v_call: TRBV6-4; clone_size: NA; j_call: TRBJ2-1; d_call: TRBD2; cdr3_nt: TGTGCCAGCAGTCCTCGGGGGGGCGCAAACAATGAGCAGTTCTTC; cdr3_aa: CASSPRGGANNEQFF
v_call: TRBV7-9; clone_size: NA; j_call: TRBJ1-4; d_call: NA; cdr3_nt: TGTGCCAGCAGCTTTACAGGGAATGAAAAACTGTTTTTT; cdr3_aa: CASSFTGNEKLFF
v_call: TRBV4-2; clone_size: NA; j_call: TRBJ2-3; d_call: TRBD2; cdr3_nt: TGTGCCAGCAGCCTCCCCCCCGGGGGGGGCACAGATACGCAGTATTTT; cdr3_aa: CASSLPPGGGTDTQYF
v_call: TRBV9; clone_size: NA; j_call: TRBJ1-2; d_call: TRBD1; cdr3_nt: TGTGCCAGCAGCGTAGAAGTGGGACAGGGGACCTTGAACTATGGCTACACCTTC; cdr3_aa: CASSVEVGQGTLNYGYTF
v_call: TRBV25-1; clone_size: NA; j_call: TRBJ1-2; d_call: TRBD1; cdr3_nt: TGTGCCAGCAGTCCGACAGGGGCCGGATACCCTAACTATGGCTACACCTTC; cdr3_aa: CASSPTGAGYPNYGYTF
v_call: TRBV9; clone_size: NA; j_call: TRBJ1-4; d_call: NA; cdr3_nt: TGTGCCAGCAGCGTAGGGGGCGGACTAGAAAAACTGTTTTTT; cdr3_aa: CASSVGGGLEKLFF
v_call: TRBV4-2; clone_size: few; j_call: TRBJ1-2; d_call: NA; cdr3_nt: TGTGCCAGCAGCCAAGATTTTACCGCAGCGGGCTACACCTTC; cdr3_aa: CASSQDFTAAGYTF
v_call: TRBV5-6; clone_size: NA; j_call: TRBJ2-5; d_call: TRBD2; cdr3_nt: TGTGCCAGCAGCTTAGAAGGACTAGCGGGGACGTTGGGCCAAGAGACCCAGTACTTC; cdr3_aa: CASSLEGLAGTLGQETQYF